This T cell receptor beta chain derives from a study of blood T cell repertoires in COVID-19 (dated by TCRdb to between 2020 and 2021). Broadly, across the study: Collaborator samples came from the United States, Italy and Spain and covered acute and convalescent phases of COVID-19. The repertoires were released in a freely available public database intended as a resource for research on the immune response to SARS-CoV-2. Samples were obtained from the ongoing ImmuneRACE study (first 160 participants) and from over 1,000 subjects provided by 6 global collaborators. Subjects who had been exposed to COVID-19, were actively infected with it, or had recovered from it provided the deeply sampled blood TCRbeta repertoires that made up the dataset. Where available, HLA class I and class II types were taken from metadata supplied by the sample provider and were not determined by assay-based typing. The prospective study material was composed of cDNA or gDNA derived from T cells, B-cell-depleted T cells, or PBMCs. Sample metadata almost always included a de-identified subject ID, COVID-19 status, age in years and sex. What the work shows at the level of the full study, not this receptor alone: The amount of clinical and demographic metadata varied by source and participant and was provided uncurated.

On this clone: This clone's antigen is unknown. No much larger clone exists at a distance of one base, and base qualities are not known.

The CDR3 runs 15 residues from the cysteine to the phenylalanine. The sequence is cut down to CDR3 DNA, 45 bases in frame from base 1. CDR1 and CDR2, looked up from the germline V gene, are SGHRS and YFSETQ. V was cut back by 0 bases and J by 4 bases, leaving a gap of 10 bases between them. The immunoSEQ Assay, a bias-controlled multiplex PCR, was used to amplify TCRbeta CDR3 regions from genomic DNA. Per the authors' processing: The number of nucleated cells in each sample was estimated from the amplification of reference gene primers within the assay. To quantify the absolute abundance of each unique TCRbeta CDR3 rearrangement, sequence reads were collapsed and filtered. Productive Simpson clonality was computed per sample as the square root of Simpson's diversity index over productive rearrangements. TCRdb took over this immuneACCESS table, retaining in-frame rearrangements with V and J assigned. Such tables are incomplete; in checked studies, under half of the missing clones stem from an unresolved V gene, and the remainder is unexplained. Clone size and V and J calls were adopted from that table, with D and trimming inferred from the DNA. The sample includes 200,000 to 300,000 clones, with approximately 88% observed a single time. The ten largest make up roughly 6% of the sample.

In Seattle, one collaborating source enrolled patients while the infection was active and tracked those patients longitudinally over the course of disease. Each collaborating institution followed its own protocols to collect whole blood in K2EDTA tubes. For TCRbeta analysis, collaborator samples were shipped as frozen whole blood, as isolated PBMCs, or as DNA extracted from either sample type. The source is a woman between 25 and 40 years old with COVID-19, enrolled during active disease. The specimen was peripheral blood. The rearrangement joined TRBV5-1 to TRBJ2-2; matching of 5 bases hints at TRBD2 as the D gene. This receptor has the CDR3 CASSLGGIGTGELFF. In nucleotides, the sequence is TGCGCCAGCAGCTTGGGAGGGATCGGCACCGGGGAGCTGTTTTTT.